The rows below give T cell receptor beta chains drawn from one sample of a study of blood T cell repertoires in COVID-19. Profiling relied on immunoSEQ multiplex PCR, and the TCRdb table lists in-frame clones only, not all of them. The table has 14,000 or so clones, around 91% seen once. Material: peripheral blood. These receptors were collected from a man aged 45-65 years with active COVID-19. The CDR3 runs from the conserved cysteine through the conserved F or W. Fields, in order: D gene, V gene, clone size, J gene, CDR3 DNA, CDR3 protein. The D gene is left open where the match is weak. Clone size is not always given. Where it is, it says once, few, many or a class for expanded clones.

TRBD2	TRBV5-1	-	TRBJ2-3	TGCGCCAGCAGCTCAGGGACTAGCGGGACTGATACGCAGTATTTT	CASSSGTSGTDTQYF
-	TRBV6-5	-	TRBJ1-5	TGTGCCAGCAGCCCGGGTGGGAGAAATCAGCCCCAGCATTTT	CASSPGGRNQPQHF
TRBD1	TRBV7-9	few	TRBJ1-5	TGTGCCAGCAGCTTCGTTCCGACAGGGGGACTTAATCAGCCCCAGCATTTT	CASSFVPTGGLNQPQHF
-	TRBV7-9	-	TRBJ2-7	TGTGCCAGCAGCCCCACGACTGGAGGCGAGCAGTACTTC	CASSPTTGGEQYF
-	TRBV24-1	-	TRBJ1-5	TGTGCCCCCGGGGGGCAGGGTGTGAATCAGCCCCAGCATTTT	CAPGGQGVNQPQHF
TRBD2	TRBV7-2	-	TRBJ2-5	TGTGCCAGCAGCTCGACTAGCGGGAGGGCCCGCGAGACCCAGTACTTC	CASSSTSGRARETQYF
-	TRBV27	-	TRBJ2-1	TGTGCCAGGACTAAAGAGAATGAGCAGTTCTTC	CARTKENEQFF
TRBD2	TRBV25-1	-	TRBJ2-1	TGTGCCAGCAGTGGTCCGGCGACTAGCGGGAGATCTGGTGAGCAGTTCTTC	CASSGPATSGRSGEQFF
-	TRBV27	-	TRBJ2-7	TGTGCCAGCAGTTTATTTTCCCTGGGACCTGGGACATCGTACGAGCAGTACTTC	CASSLFSLGPGTSYEQYF
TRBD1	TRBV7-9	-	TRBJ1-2	TGTGCCAGCAGCAGTCGGACAGGGAGAGGCTACACCTTC	CASSSRTGRGYTF
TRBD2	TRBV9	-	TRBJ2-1	TGTGCCAGCAGCACCGGACTAGCGGGAAATAATGAGCAGTTCTTC	CASSTGLAGNNEQFF
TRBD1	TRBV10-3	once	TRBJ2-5	TGTGCCATCAGTGGACGGGGACAGGGAAAACTCCAAGAGACCCAGTACTTC	CAISGRGQGKLQETQYF
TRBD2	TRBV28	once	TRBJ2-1	TGTGCCAGCAGTTTGGCTAGCGGGGGCTCCTACAATGAGCAGTTCTTC	CASSLASGGSYNEQFF
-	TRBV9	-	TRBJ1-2	TGTGCCAGCAGCGTATACGAGGTTGGCTATGGCTACACCTTC	CASSVYEVGYGYTF
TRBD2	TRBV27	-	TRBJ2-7	TGTGCCAGCAGTTTAGGGACTAGCGGGAGCTCCTACGAGCAGTACTTC	CASSLGTSGSSYEQYF
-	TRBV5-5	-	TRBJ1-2	TGTGCCAGCAGCTTGAATCCAGGGGCTAACTATGGCTACACCTTC	CASSLNPGANYGYTF
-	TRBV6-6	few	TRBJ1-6	TGTGCCAGCAGTTTCGTCTTGATCTCTCCCGGACCCCTCCACTTT	CASSFVLISPGPLHF
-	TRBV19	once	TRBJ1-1	TGTGCCAGTAGTATCGAAGGCTTCGGGGCTGAAGCTTTCTTT	CASSIEGFGAEAFF
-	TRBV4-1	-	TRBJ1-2	TGCGCCAGCAGCCAAGATCTGCAGGGTCACTATGGCTACACCTTC	CASSQDLQGHYGYTF
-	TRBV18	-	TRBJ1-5	TGTGCCAGCTCACCAGTACCAGTACCAGGGAGCAATCAGCCCCAGCATTTT	CASSPVPVPGSNQPQHF
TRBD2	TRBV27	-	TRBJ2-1	TGTGCCAGCGCCAGCGGGACTAGCGGTTACAATGAGCAGTTCTTC	CASASGTSGYNEQFF
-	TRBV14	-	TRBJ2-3	TGTGCCAGCAGCGTTGGACAGGGAGGGACAGATACGCAGTATTTT	CASSVGQGGTDTQYF
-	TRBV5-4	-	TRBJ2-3	TGTGCCAGCAGTCGGGACTCCCATGGCACAGATACGCAGTATTTT	CASSRDSHGTDTQYF
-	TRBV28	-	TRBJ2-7	TGTGCCAGCGGAGGTCACAGGGACCCCTACGAGCAGTACTTC	CASGGHRDPYEQYF
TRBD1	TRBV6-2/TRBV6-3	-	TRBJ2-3	TGTGCCAGCAGTTGGGGACAGAGTCCGACGGATACGCAGTATTTT	CASSWGQSPTDTQYF
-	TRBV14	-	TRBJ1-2	TGTGCCAGCAGCCGGACCCAGGCGGGCTATGGCTACACCTTC	CASSRTQAGYGYTF
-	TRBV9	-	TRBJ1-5	TGTGCCAGCAACGAACGGGGGGGCAATCAGCCCCAGCATTTT	CASNERGGNQPQHF
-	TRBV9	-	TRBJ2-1	TGTGCCAGCAGCGTAGCTACCGGGTCCAGGCTAGCGAATGAGCAGTTCTTC	CASSVATGSRLANEQFF
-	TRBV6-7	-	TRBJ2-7	TGTGCCAGCAGATTGGGGCTTAAATCCTACGAGCAGTACTTC	CASRLGLKSYEQYF
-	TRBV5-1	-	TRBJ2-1	TGCGCCAGCAGCTTGGGGGAGGCCTCCTACAATGAGCAGTTCTTC	CASSLGEASYNEQFF
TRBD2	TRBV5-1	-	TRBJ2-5	TGCGCCAGCGGAGGGACTAGCGGGAGTTACTTTAAAGGAGAGACCCAGTACTTC	CASGGTSGSYFKGETQYF
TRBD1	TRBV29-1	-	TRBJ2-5	TGCAGCGTGAGGGGGTGGGGACAGGGCGAGACCCAGTACTTC	CSVRGWGQGETQYF
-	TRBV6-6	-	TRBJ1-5	TGTGCCAGCAGTTACTCAGGGGTTGCCAATCAGCCCCAGCATTTT	CASSYSGVANQPQHF
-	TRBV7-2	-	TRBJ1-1	TGTGCCAGCAGCCGATGGACGGGACATGAAGCTTTCTTT	CASSRWTGHEAFF
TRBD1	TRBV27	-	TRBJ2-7	TGTGCCAGCAGCCGCGGGACAGGGGACACCTACGAGCAGTACTTC	CASSRGTGDTYEQYF
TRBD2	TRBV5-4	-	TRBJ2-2	TGTGCCAGCAGCCTGGTAGCGGGACCGAACACCGGGGAGCTGTTTTTT	CASSLVAGPNTGELFF
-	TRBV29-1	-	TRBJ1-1	TGCAGCGTTGCCGACAGCCTGAACACTGAAGCTTTCTTT	CSVADSLNTEAFF
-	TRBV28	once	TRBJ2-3	TGTGCCAGCAGTTTAATCGGGCTAAACAGGGATACGCAGTATTTT	CASSLIGLNRDTQYF
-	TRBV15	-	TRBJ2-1	TGTGCCACCAGCAGAGATAAAGGGAGTGGCTCCTACAATGAGCAGTTCTTC	CATSRDKGSGSYNEQFF
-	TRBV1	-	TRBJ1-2	TGCACCAGCAGCCAAGACCTTCGGGGCTACACCTTC	CTSSQDLRGYTF
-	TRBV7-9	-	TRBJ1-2	TGTGCCAGCACGCCGCGGTCAGGGGCCTATGGCTACACCTTC	CASTPRSGAYGYTF
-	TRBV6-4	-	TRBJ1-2	TGTGCCAGCAGTGACCAGGAGGGAGGTGGCTACACCTTC	CASSDQEGGGYTF
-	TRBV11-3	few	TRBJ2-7	TGTGCCAGCAGCGGAGGTGTTAGTGCATACGAGCAGTACTTC	CASSGGVSAYEQYF
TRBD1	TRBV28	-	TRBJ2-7	TGTGCCAGCACCTCAACAGGGGTAGGGTACGAGCAGTACTTC	CASTSTGVGYEQYF
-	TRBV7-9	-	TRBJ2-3	TGTGCCAGCAGCTTAACGACAGACACAGATACGCAGTATTTT	CASSLTTDTDTQYF
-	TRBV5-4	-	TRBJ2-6	TGTGCCAGCAGCTCTGGTATATCGGGGTCCGGGGCCAACGTCCTGACTTTC	CASSSGISGSGANVLTF
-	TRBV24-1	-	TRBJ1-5	TGTGCCACCAGTGATCAGACCTCAGGTTTCAATCAGCCCCAGCATTTT	CATSDQTSGFNQPQHF